This T cell receptor beta chain was sequenced in a study of immune cell composition in non-small cell lung cancer. The protocol was immunoSEQ multiplex PCR, while the TCRdb copy is restricted to in-frame clones and leaves out a portion. Of around 13,000 clones listed, around 85% were seen once; the top ten hold 8.5% to 14%. DNA was extracted from unsorted cell suspensions stored frozen. A note on this clone: Its target is unknown.

Study-wide results and limits: Tumour TCR-beta clonality showed no significant link to smoking pack-years.

Trimming removed 1 base at V and 8 bases at J, with 15 bases between. The CDR3 length is 14 residues. Germline V gene lookup returns CDR1 SGHRS and CDR2 YFSETQ. The sequence was collected from a human donor with non-small cell lung cancer. The rearrangement uses TRBV5-1 and TRBJ1-2; unclear D gene. The specimen sequenced was lung tumor tissue. Written as DNA, the CDR3 is TGCGCCAGCAGCTTGCAGGAGGGTTCGATCGGCTACACCTTC. Amino acids: CASSLQEGSIGYTF.